The 19 T cell receptor beta chains given below trace back to one sample, sequenced in a study of T cells in Graves' hyperthyroidism and ophthalmopathy. RNA transcripts yielded amplified TCR beta CDR3 regions. The HTBI primer set was used in a first-round RT-PCR of the TCR CDR3. Via MiXCR, TCRdb re-called the multiplex PCR reads, giving one row per CDR3 protein. The sample yields roughly 570,000 distinct CDR3 sequences, 46% seen once. The sample comprised peripheral blood or thyroid tissue (not recorded which). Every receptor here comes from an adult woman with Graves' disease, either hyperthyroidism or ophthalmopathy (not recorded which).

This clonotype was detected many times. V gene TRBV19 combines with J gene TRBJ1-5; D unclear. V lost 2 bases, J lost 0 bases, and 8 bases lay in between. Germline V CDR1 and CDR2: LNHDA, SQIVND (reference sequence). The CDR3 is made up of 15 amino acids. In DNA form, the CDR3 reads TGTGCCAGTAGTATAAGCGGAGTTAGCAATCAGCCCCAGCATTTT. Translating gives CASSISGVSNQPQHF.

V is TRBV5-1 and J is TRBJ1-1, with D possibly being TRBD1 (6 bases). This CDR3 region has 11 residues. The germline gives CDR1 SGHRS, CDR2 YFSETQ. Trimming took 3 bases from V and 12 from J, leaving 12 bases between them. CDR3 region: CASSSGGGTFF. As DNA, the CDR3 is TGCGCCAGCAGCTCCGGGGGCGGAACTTTCTTT.

As to this clonotype: One junction end does not reproduce the germline sequence, and a read error may be involved. The gene calls are TRBV5-1 and TRBJ2-2; D uncertain. Per the germline V gene, CDR1 is SGHRS and CDR2 is YFSETQ. The CDR3 runs to 15 residues. The CDR3 coding sequence is TGCGCCAGCAGCTTGGTGTTCTTGAACGCCGGGGAGCTGTTTTTT. It codes for CASSLVFLNAGELFF.

Turning to this clonotype: The junction does not match germline at one end; this may be a read error. The genes are TRBV15 and TRBJ2-5, with D perhaps matching TRBD1 (6 bases). This CDR3 has 14 amino acids. Germline assignment: CDR1 LNHNV and CDR2 YYDKDF (reference sequence). CDR3 bases: TGTGCCACCAGCAGAGGGACAGCCCAAGGGACCCAATACTTC. Protein sequence: CATSRGTAQGTQYF.

This clonotype was observed a single time. The conserved phenylalanine or tryptophan is not found at the CDR3 terminus, so this likely reflects a read error. It is unclear where the CDR3 begins or ends on the DNA, so no DNA is shown, and the CDR3 is as TCRdb lists it. V is TRBV7-8 and J is TRBJ2-7; TRBD1 is the table's D call and was not checked against the DNA. A total of 9 residues make up the CDR3, ends included. CDR1 is SGHVS and CDR2 is FQNEAQ in the germline V gene. This chain's CDR3 is CASSLGTAY.

This clonotype was detected many times. This rearrangement joins TRBV7-9 to TRBJ1-1; tentative D call: TRBD1 (6 bases). Trimming removed 5 bases at V and 3 bases at J, with 16 bases between. CDR1 and CDR2 from the germline V gene are SEHNR and FQNEAQ (reference sequence). This CDR3 has 15 amino acids. The CDR3 DNA sequence: TGTGCCAGCAGCCCTCCCCGGGGGGCCGACACTGAAGCTTTCTTT. Translating gives CASSPPRGADTEAFF.

The chain has TRBV5-6 and TRBJ2-6, with TRBD1 matching over 9 bases. The CDR3 is 18 amino acids. The ends lost 2 bases at V and 0 bases at J; junction bases unmatched: 6. Germline CDR1 SGHDT, CDR2 YYEEEE. CDR3 sequence: CASSLIGTGSSGANVLTF. DNA for the CDR3: TGTGCCAGCAGCTTAATCGGGACAGGGTCCTCTGGGGCCAACGTCCTGACTTTC.

This clonotype was detected ten times or more. The rearrangement uses TRBV12-3 or TRBV12-4 and TRBJ2-7; D call uncertain. V lost 9 bases, J lost 0 bases, and 15 bases lay in between. CDR3 length: 14 amino acids. The DNA for the CDR3 is TGTGCCAGACCGAAGACAAGTAGCTCCTACGAGCAGTACTTC. It translates to CARPKTSSSYEQYF.

This clonotype was observed at least ten times. The rearrangement links TRBV4-2 to TRBJ2-2; D is possibly TRBD1 or TRBD2 (5 bases each). The V gene's germline CDR1 is LGHNA and CDR2 YNFKEQ. The ends were cut back, 4 bases at V and 0 bases at J, with 6 bases in the middle. This CDR3 comprises 14 residues. Here the CDR3 DNA reads TGTGCCAGCAGCCGGGACGCGAACACCGGGGAGCTGTTTTTT. It yields the protein CASSRDANTGELFF.

The V gene is TRBV9, the J gene TRBJ2-1, with D perhaps assigned TRBD1 or TRBD2 (5 bases each). Germline V gene data show CDR1 as SGDLS and CDR2 as YYNGEE. The CDR3 runs to 15 residues. The ends were cut back, 0 bases at V and 8 bases at J, with 15 bases in the middle. CDR3 amino acids: CASSVGRGEGHEQFF. The CDR3 bases are TGTGCCAGCAGCGTAGGTCGCGGAGAGGGGCATGAGCAGTTCTTC.

This clonotype was recorded at least ten times. The rearrangement links TRBV2 to TRBJ1-2, with a weak D call TRBD1 (5 bases). The V gene lost 3 bases and the J gene lost 5 bases, with 7 bases spanning the gap. CDR1 and CDR2 from the germline V gene are SNHLY and FYNNEI. The CDR3 totals 12 residues. The CDR3 DNA reads as TGTGCCAGCAGTGAGGGGGGGTATGGCTACACCTTC. Its protein product is CASSEGGYGYTF.

The V gene is TRBV19, the J gene TRBJ1-1; D may be TRBD1 (5 bases). CDR3 length: 14 amino acids. Trimming cost V 7 bases and J 5 bases, with 17 bases left between them. The V gene's germline CDR1 is LNHDA and CDR2 SQIVND (reference sequence). The CDR3 reads CASTSGATRTEAFF. DNA of the CDR3: TGTGCCAGTACCTCCGGGGCAACGCGGACTGAAGCTTTCTTT.

The rearrangement joins TRBV20-1 to TRBJ2-7; D possibly corresponds to TRBD1 (5 bases). CDR1 is DFQATT, CDR2 SNEGSKA, per germline (reference sequence). Trimming cost V 6 bases and J 0 bases, with 18 bases left between them. The CDR3 has 15 amino acids. CDR3 bases: TGCAGTGCCGACCCGGCAGGGCCAAGCTCCTACGAGCAGTACTTC. This gives the protein CSADPAGPSSYEQYF.

This clonotype was recorded many times. This chain's CDR3 is CASSPLGRRTYF. CDR3 nucleotide sequence: TGTGCCAGCAGTCCCCTTGGGCGAAGAACGTACTTC. The rearrangement joins TRBV2 to TRBJ2-7; D gene ambiguous. CDR1 SNHLY and CDR2 FYNNEI come from the germline V gene. The CDR3 covers 12 residues. Trimming took off 5 bases at V and 12 bases at J, with 17 bases between the two ends.

This clonotype was found many times. The V call is TRBV5-5, the J call TRBJ2-7, with TRBD1 identical over 7 bases. The length of the CDR3 is 13 residues. Trimming took 5 bases from V and 2 from J; bases not matched to a gene: 4. Per the germline V gene, CDR1 is SGHKS and CDR2 is YYEKEE (reference sequence). The CDR3: CASRPGTAYEQYF. The CDR3 DNA sequence: TGTGCCAGCAGACCCGGGACAGCCTACGAGCAGTACTTC.

CDR3 in amino acids: CAGTYGNQPQHF. CDR3 sequence (DNA): TGTGCCGGCACGTACGGCAATCAGCCCCAGCATTTT. The V call is TRBV2, the J call TRBJ1-5, with no clear D. CDR3 size: 12 residues. Looked up from germline, CDR1 is SNHLY and CDR2 is FYNNEI. V shed 11 bases and J shed 2 bases, with 10 bases lying between them.

The rearrangement uses TRBV25-1 and TRBJ2-6; D is unresolved. The CDR3 is 19 amino acids. V was shortened by 3 bases and J by 0 bases, with 18 bases between the two germline ends. CDR1 and CDR2 from the germline V gene are MGHDK and SYGVNS. CDR3 loop: CASSEGIGRRISGANVLTF. The CDR3 bases are TGTGCCAGCAGTGAGGGAATAGGCAGACGGATCTCTGGGGCCAACGTCCTGACTTTC.

This clonotype was seen a handful of times. This CDR3 is CATSDSWSENTIYF. Here the CDR3 DNA reads TGTGCCACCAGTGATTCATGGTCCGAGAACACCATATATTTT. The gene calls are TRBV24-1 and TRBJ1-3; D uncertain. The length of the CDR3 is 14 residues. Germline V gene data show CDR1 as KGHDR and CDR2 as SFDVKD. V lost 2 bases to trimming and J lost 7 bases, with 11 bases between them.

This clonotype has just a few counts. The chain uses TRBV5-1 and TRBJ2-6; D gene ambiguous. In germline, CDR1 is SGHRS, CDR2 YFSETQ. V was pared by 0 bases and J by 2 bases, with 6 bases between. The CDR3 contains 15 residues. The CDR3 protein is CASSLGSAGANVLTF. The DNA of the CDR3 is TGCGCCAGCAGCTTGGGATCAGCTGGGGCCAACGTCCTGACTTTC.